These 17 T cell receptor beta chains were sequenced from one sample in a study of T cell responses to AZD1222 COVID-19 vaccine. The assay was immunoSEQ multiplex PCR, and TCRdb's table has in-frame clones only and misses some. The table records tens of thousands of clones, more than 75% of them present only once. This specimen consisted of peripheral blood, obtained on day 0 of MenACWY control vaccination. The origin of the receptors is an adult in good health.

The chain combines TRBV7-9 with TRBJ1-4; unclear D gene. The germline gives CDR1 SEHNR, CDR2 FQNEAQ (reference sequence). The CDR3 covers 14 residues. The ends were cut back, 2 bases at V and 4 bases at J, with 8 bases in the middle. The CDR3 DNA follows: TGTGCCAGCAGCTTATCGCAGAATAATGAAAAACTGTTTTTT. This gives the protein CASSLSQNNEKLFF.

The chain combines TRBV2 with TRBJ1-5; TRBD1 matches 9 bases. The germline V gene encodes CDR1 SNHLY and CDR2 FYNNEI. This CDR3 region has 12 residues. With V trimmed by 7 bases and J by 7 bases, 2 bases remained unmatched. The CDR3 loop is CASTGTGQPQHF. CDR3 coding DNA: TGTGCCAGCACCGGGACAGGGCAGCCCCAGCATTTT.

V gene TRBV7-2 combines with J gene TRBJ1-3, with D unresolved. CDR3 length equals 19 residues. Trimming pared 5 bases from V and 0 bases from J, leaving 23 bases between. Germline CDR1 is SGHTA and CDR2 is FQGNSA. The CDR3 region is CASSPRTVRHRLSGNTIYF. DNA of the CDR3: TGTGCCAGCAGCCCTAGAACGGTGAGACACAGACTCTCTGGAAACACCATATATTTT.

The genes are TRBV3-1 (or the pseudogene TRBV3-2) and TRBJ1-6; D is uncertain. Germline V gene data show CDR1 as LGHDT and CDR2 as YNNKEL (reference sequence). V was pared by 4 bases and J by 4 bases, with 14 bases between. The CDR3 spans 16 residues. Written as DNA, the CDR3 is TGTGCCAGCAGCCCAAATCGGGTAGAATATAATTCACCCCTCCACTTT. This gives the protein CASSPNRVEYNSPLHF.

The V call is TRBV7-9, the J call TRBJ1-6; tentatively, D is TRBD1 (6 bases). The CDR3 is 16 residues long. From germline, CDR1 is SEHNR and CDR2 FQNEAQ (reference sequence). V shed 5 bases and J shed 0 bases, with 11 bases lying between them. CDR3 DNA: TGTGCCAGCAGCCCAGGGGAGGGCTCCTATAATTCACCCCTCCACTTT. Amino acids: CASSPGEGSYNSPLHF. The whole variable domain, filled in from reference TRBV7-9 and TRBJ1-6, reads DTGVSQNPRHKITKRGQNVTFRCDPISEHNRLYWYRQTLGQGPEFLTYFQNEAQLEKSRLLSDRFSAERPKGSFSTLEIQRTEQGDSAMYLCASSPGEGSYNSPLHFGNGTRLTVT.

The CDR3 DNA is TGTGCCAACGACCCTAGCGGGAGGTACACAGATACGCAGTATTTT. This sequence encodes CANDPSGRYTDTQYF. J is TRBJ2-3 and V is TRBV9, with 11 bases aligning to TRBD2. V gave up 9 bases and J gave up 2 bases; unmatched junction bases: 8. The CDR3 runs 15 residues. CDR1 and CDR2 from the germline V gene are SGDLS and YYNGEE.

The rearrangement joins TRBV28 to TRBJ1-5; no clear D. Germline CDR1 MDHEN, CDR2 SYDVKM. There are 18 residues in the CDR3. The V gene lost 7 bases and the J gene lost 0 bases, with 22 bases spanning the gap. The DNA of the CDR3 is TGTGCCAGCACCGAGGTAGGAGGAGCCGCCTATAGCAATCAGCCCCAGCATTTT. This codes for CASTEVGGAAYSNQPQHF.

The chain joins TRBV27 to TRBJ1-6; TRBD1 might be the D (5 bases). The germline V gene encodes CDR1 MNHEY and CDR2 SMNVEV (reference sequence). The CDR3 is made up of 14 amino acids. Trimming removed 8 bases from V and 7 bases from J, with 15 bases in between. As DNA, the CDR3 is TGTGCCAGCGGAGCCAGAGGGGTCAATTCACCCCTCCACTTT. This gives the protein CASGARGVNSPLHF.

The gene calls are TRBV12-3 or TRBV12-4 and TRBJ1-2; D is ambiguous. This CDR3 is 13 amino acids long. Trimming removed 6 bases from V and 8 bases from J, with 16 bases in between. In DNA, the CDR3 is TGTGCCAGCAGCCCCTATCCATCTCGGGGCTACACCTTC. It is translated as CASSPYPSRGYTF.

The V call is TRBV7-8, the J call TRBJ2-7, with D hard to call. Trimming left V 1 base short and J 0 bases short, with 10 bases between. CDR1 and CDR2 (germline): SGHVS, FQNEAQ. There are 15 residues in the CDR3. This CDR3 reads CASSLELLSSYEQYF. The DNA of the CDR3 is TGTGCCAGCAGCTTAGAACTTTTAAGCTCCTACGAGCAGTACTTC.

V usage is TRBV19 and J usage is TRBJ2-3; 9 nucleotides agree with TRBD2. J gave up 5 bases and V 5 bases, and 5 bases lay outside the gene matches. There are 14 residues in the CDR3. Per the germline V gene, CDR1 is LNHDA and CDR2 is SQIVND (reference sequence). The CDR3 coding sequence is TGTGCCAGTAGTGTTAGCGGGAGAAGAGATACGCAGTATTTT. It is translated as CASSVSGRRDTQYF.

This clone was picked up one time. The same CDR3 is also encoded by other DNA sequences in this sample. The genes are TRBV3-1 (or the pseudogene TRBV3-2) and TRBJ1-5, with D tentatively TRBD1 (5 bases). The CDR3 spans 14 residues. Germline V gene data show CDR1 as LGHDT and CDR2 as YNNKEL (reference sequence). The ends were cut back, 0 bases at V and 6 bases at J, with 9 bases in the middle. DNA of the CDR3: TGTGCCAGCAGCCAAGAGGGGGTGGGTCAGCCCCAGCATTTT. Translation gives CASSQEGVGQPQHF.

This chain uses TRBV7-6 with TRBJ2-7; D might be TRBD2 (5 bases). V was trimmed by 1 base and J by 4 bases, leaving 14 bases between them. Germline V CDR1 and CDR2: SGHVS, FNYEAQ. The CDR3 consists of 15 residues. The CDR3 nucleotides are TGTGCCAGCAGCTTAGGGTCCGGACTCGGTTACGAGCAGTACTTC. This gives the protein CASSLGSGLGYEQYF.

This sequence joins TRBV2 and TRBJ2-3; possibly TRBD1 for D (6 bases). Germline V gene sequence: CDR1 SNHLY, CDR2 FYNNEI. Deletions cut 7 bases from V and 0 bases from J, with 11 bases between. This CDR3 region has 14 residues. CDR3 bases: TGTGCCAGCACTATAGGACAGAGCACAGATACGCAGTATTTT. It encodes CASTIGQSTDTQYF. Using reference TRBV2 and TRBJ2-3 for the parts outside the CDR3, the full variable domain is EPEVTQTPSHQVTQMGQEVILRCVPISNHLYFYWYRQILGQKVEFLVSFYNNEISEKSEIFDDQFSVERPDGSNFTLKIRSTKLEDSAMYFCASTIGQSTDTQYFGPGTRLTVL.

J is TRBJ2-3 and V is TRBV28, with 9 nucleotides matching TRBD1. The CDR3 is 14 amino acids. J lost 2 bases, V lost 7 bases, and 4 bases had no gene match. Germline CDR1 and CDR2: MDHEN and SYDVKM. The chain's CDR3 is CASTQGAVTDTQYF. Here the CDR3 DNA reads TGTGCCAGCACACAGGGGGCGGTCACAGATACGCAGTATTTT.

This chain joins TRBV27 and TRBJ1-1; D is perhaps TRBD1 (5 bases). Looked up from germline, CDR1 is MNHEY and CDR2 is SMNVEV (reference sequence). The length of the CDR3 is 11 residues. The V end was cut by 7 bases, the J end by 4 bases, with 7 bases between. The CDR3 bases are TGTGCCAGCAAGGGGTTCACTGAAGCTTTCTTT. As protein: CASKGFTEAFF.

This chain uses TRBV18 with TRBJ1-3, with 8 bases that match TRBD1. CDR3 size: 15 residues. From germline, CDR1 is KGHSH and CDR2 LQKENI. The trim removed 3 bases at V and 2 bases at J, leaving 3 bases unmatched. The CDR3 protein is CASSPWDRPGNTIYF. Written as DNA, the CDR3 is TGTGCCAGCTCACCTTGGGACAGGCCTGGAAACACCATATATTTT.